Following are 18 T cell receptor beta chains from one sample sequenced in a study of blood T cell repertoires in COVID-19. Assay used: immunoSEQ multiplex PCR; TCRdb lists only in-frame clones, some missing. The sample has 400,000 or so clones, around 87% seen once. Sequenced material: PBMCs or T cells enriched from blood (not recorded which). These receptors were obtained from a man aged 35-49 years in a cohort exposed to, infected with or recovered from COVID-19 (not recorded which).

This sequence joins TRBV19 and TRBJ2-2; D perhaps matches TRBD1 (5 bases). The CDR3 sequence is 16 residues long. The germline V and J ends were trimmed by 3 bases and 0 bases, with 11 bases remaining between them. Germline CDR1 reads LNHDA; CDR2 reads SQIVND (reference sequence). CDR3 coding DNA: TGTGCCAGTAGTATGCCAGCGACAGCGAACACCGGGGAGCTGTTTTTT. Translation gives CASSMPATANTGELFF.

This chain joins TRBV7-8 and TRBJ1-3, with a possible D match to TRBD1 (5 bases). This CDR3 is 16 amino acids long. The ends were cut back, 5 bases at V and 4 bases at J, with 18 bases in the middle. The germline CDR1 and CDR2 sequences are SGHVS and FQNEAQ. The CDR3 coding sequence is TGTGCCAGCAGCAACCCTGACAGCTCGAGCGGAAACACCATATATTTT. It specifies CASSNPDSSSGNTIYF.

The J gene is TRBJ2-6, the V gene TRBV9; D unresolved. This CDR3 comprises 15 residues. Germline-derived CDR1 and CDR2 are SGDLS and YYNGEE. V lost 0 bases to trimming and J lost 3 bases, with 7 bases between them. CDR3 bases: TGTGCCAGCAGCGTAGAAGGAGTTGGGGCCAACGTCCTGACTTTC. Residues: CASSVEGVGANVLTF.

The chain employs TRBV28 and TRBJ2-7, with 7 bases aligning to TRBD2. The germline V gene has CDR1 MDHEN and CDR2 SYDVKM. The V gene end was trimmed by 2 bases and the J gene end by 5 bases; junction bases not matched to a gene: 9. CDR3 length: 15 amino acids. The CDR3 coding sequence is TGTGCCAGCAGTTTAACGGCGGGAGCGGGTAACGAGCAGTACTTC. Its protein product is CASSLTAGAGNEQYF.

The gene calls are TRBV5-1 and TRBJ1-1, with 8 bases matching TRBD1. Germline values: CDR1 SGHRS, CDR2 YFSETQ. Unmatched junction bases numbered 10, after V lost 4 bases and J lost 11 bases. This CDR3 region has 13 residues. The CDR3 loop is CASSGGTGIAAFF. The CDR3 nucleotides are TGCGCCAGCAGCGGGGGGACAGGTATAGCGGCTTTCTTT.

V and J are TRBV5-1 and TRBJ2-7; 8 bases match TRBD1. The CDR3 contains 17 residues. V lost 0 bases to trimming and J lost 4 bases; unmatched junction nucleotides: 12. Germline-derived CDR1 and CDR2 are SGHRS and YFSETQ. The CDR3 region has the DNA TGCGCCAGCAGCTTGGCCGCTTCAGGGGGCAGGAGGTACGAGCAGTACTTC. Residues: CASSLAASGGRRYEQYF.

The V gene is TRBV10-1, the J gene TRBJ2-3; the D gene is possibly TRBD1 (6 bases). V was cut by 3 bases and J by 0 bases, with 16 bases left in between. The CDR3 runs 17 residues. Per germline, CDR1 WNHNN and CDR2 SYGVQD (reference sequence). CDR3: CASSDLVGQLSTDTQYF. The CDR3 bases are TGCGCCAGCAGTGACTTGGTCGGACAGTTAAGCACAGATACGCAGTATTTT.

This rearrangement joins TRBV5-1 to TRBJ2-2; the D gene is possibly TRBD2 (5 bases). The V end lost 2 bases, the J end lost 1 base, and 6 bases lay between the germline ends. Germline V gene data show CDR1 as SGHRS and CDR2 as YFSETQ. CDR3 length: 14 amino acids. The CDR3 reads CASSLSGNTGELFF. The CDR3 nucleotides are TGCGCCAGCAGCTTAAGCGGGAACACCGGGGAGCTGTTTTTT.

The chain employs TRBV7-3 and TRBJ2-7; 7 bases match TRBD2. CDR1 is SGHTA, CDR2 FQGTGA, per germline. The CDR3 has 13 residues. V gave up 5 bases and J gave up 4 bases; unmatched junction bases: 5. In DNA form, the CDR3 reads TGTGCCAGCAGCCCCCGGACTAGTTACGAGCAGTACTTC. Translating gives CASSPRTSYEQYF. The variable domain in full, completed from reference TRBV7-3 and TRBJ2-7, reads GAGVSQTPSNKVTEKGKYVELRCDPISGHTALYWYRQSLGQGPEFLIYFQGTGAADDSGLPNDRFFAVRPEGSVSTLKIQRTERGDSAVYLCASSPRTSYEQYFGPGTRLTVT.

The chain carries TRBV7-8 and TRBJ2-3; 7 bases agree with TRBD2. V shed 1 base, J shed 5 bases, and the junction held 9 bases outside the gene matches. The CDR3 spans 16 residues. CDR1 and CDR2 (germline): SGHVS, FQNEAQ. The CDR3 DNA is TGTGCCAGCAGCTTAGTGGCGGGAGTAACCGGAGATACGCAGTATTTT. Translating it yields CASSLVAGVTGDTQYF.

The chain uses TRBV10-2 and TRBJ1-2; 8 bases agree with TRBD1. This CDR3 has 16 amino acids. Germline loops: CDR1 WSHSY, CDR2 SAAADI. The junction had 8 bases not matched to a gene; V was cut back by 0 bases and J by 5 bases. CDR3 coding DNA: TGCGCCAGCAGTGAGTCTCGAACAGGGGGAAAATATGGCTACACCTTC. Translated: CASSESRTGGKYGYTF.

This clone was detected only once. V usage is TRBV21-1 and J usage is TRBJ2-7; the table assigns TRBD2, which was not confirmed against the DNA. TRBV21-1 is labeled a pseudogene. This CDR3 is built from 13 residues. The CDR3 DNA reads TGTGCCAGCAGCGTCGACTCAACCTACGAGCAGTACTTC. Its protein product is CASSVDSTYEQYF.

The gene calls are TRBV9 and TRBJ1-5; 8 positions match TRBD1. The V gene's germline CDR1 is SGDLS and CDR2 YYNGEE. This CDR3 contains 17 residues. With 1 base clipped from V and 0 bases from J, the junction kept 6 bases outside the gene matches. CDR3 residues: CASSVKGQGDSNQPQHF. CDR3 sequence (DNA): TGTGCCAGCAGCGTAAAAGGACAGGGCGATAGCAATCAGCCCCAGCATTTT.

The V call is TRBV28, the J call TRBJ2-1; 13 positions agree with TRBD2. With V trimmed by 5 bases and J by 4 bases, 2 bases remained unmatched. The germline V gene encodes CDR1 MDHEN and CDR2 SYDVKM. The CDR3 is 15 amino acids. CDR3 region: CASSVTSGRYNEQFF. As DNA, the CDR3 is TGTGCCAGCAGTGTGACTAGCGGGAGGTACAATGAGCAGTTCTTC.

The table lists this clone with a few counts. This chain uses TRBV5-1 with TRBJ2-2, with 7 bases aligning to TRBD2. The CDR3 is made up of 15 amino acids. Looked up from germline, CDR1 is SGHRS and CDR2 is YFSETQ. The trim removed 0 bases at V and 4 bases at J, leaving 3 bases unmatched. Here the CDR3 DNA reads TGCGCCAGCAGCTTGGATTCGGGGGGCACCGGGGAGCTGTTTTTT. Translating gives CASSLDSGGTGELFF.

The chain uses TRBV9 and TRBJ2-2, with 15 positions matching TRBD2. The length of the CDR3 is 16 residues. In germline, CDR1 is SGDLS, CDR2 YYNGEE. V lost 6 bases to trimming and J lost 4 bases; unmatched junction nucleotides: 4. The CDR3 sequence is CASNPGLAGGTGELFF. In nucleotides, the CDR3 is TGTGCCAGCAACCCGGGACTAGCGGGAGGCACCGGGGAGCTGTTTTTT.

This clone is a singleton in its sample. This CDR3 is also generated by other DNA sequences in the sample. J is TRBJ1-1 and V is TRBV5-1, with D possibly being TRBD1 (5 bases). V was pared by 0 bases and J by 5 bases, with 11 bases between. The CDR3 has 14 amino acids. Germline assignment: CDR1 SGHRS and CDR2 YFSETQ. The CDR3 region is CASSLAQGNTEAFF. The CDR3 nucleotides are TGCGCCAGCAGCTTGGCTCAGGGAAATACTGAAGCTTTCTTT. Looking up the rest from reference TRBV5-1 and TRBJ1-1 gives the full variable domain: KAGVTQTPRYLIKTRGQQVTLSCSPISGHRSVSWYQQTPGQGLQFLFEYFSETQRNKGNFPGRFSGRQFSNSRSEMNVSTLELGDSALYLCASSLAQGNTEAFFGQGTRLTVV.

The DNA for the CDR3 is TGTGCCAGCAGCAGCCGAGGTAGCACAGATACGCAGTATTTT. This sequence encodes CASSSRGSTDTQYF. The chain recombines TRBV7-6 with TRBJ2-3; D is unclear. The V end lost 5 bases, the J end lost 0 bases, and 9 bases lay between the germline ends. CDR3 length equals 14 residues. CDR1 is SGHVS and CDR2 is FNYEAQ in the germline V gene.